This paragraph reports one T cell receptor beta chain. The data originate from a study of blood T cell repertoires in COVID-19. On the study more broadly: PBMCs, B-cell-depleted T cells, or T cells were the source of the cDNA or gDNA that made up the material.

Original methodology: Reference gene primer amplification gave nucleated cell count estimates. Clones were read by immunoSEQ multiplex PCR, and TCRdb kept only the in-frame ones, dropping some. V and J calls and clone size are copied from that table; D and trimming were computed from the DNA. The table includes just under 80,000 clones, about 88% detected once. This TCR was recovered from a human donor in a cohort sampled during active COVID-19. Sequencing used peripheral blood.

The CDR3 is CASSPQAGGTGNTIYF. Written as DNA, the CDR3 is TGCGCCAGCAGCCCTCAGGCAGGGGGCACTGGAAACACCATATATTTT. The V gene is TRBV5-1, the J gene TRBJ1-3; TRBD1 matches at 8 bases. The CDR3 is 16 amino acids. Germline CDR1 is SGHRS and CDR2 is YFSETQ. Unmatched junction bases numbered 8, after V lost 4 bases and J lost 2 bases.